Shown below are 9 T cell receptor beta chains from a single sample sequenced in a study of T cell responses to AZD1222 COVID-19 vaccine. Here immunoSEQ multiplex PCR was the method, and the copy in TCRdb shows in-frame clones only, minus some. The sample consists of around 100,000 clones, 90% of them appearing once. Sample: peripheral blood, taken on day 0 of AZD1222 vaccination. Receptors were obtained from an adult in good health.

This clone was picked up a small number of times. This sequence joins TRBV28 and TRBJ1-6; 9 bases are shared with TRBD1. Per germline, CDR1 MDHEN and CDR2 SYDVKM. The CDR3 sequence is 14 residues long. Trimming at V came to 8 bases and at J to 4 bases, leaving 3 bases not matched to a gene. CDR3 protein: CASGTGFYNSPLHF. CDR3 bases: TGTGCCAGCGGGACAGGGTTTTATAATTCACCCCTCCACTTT.

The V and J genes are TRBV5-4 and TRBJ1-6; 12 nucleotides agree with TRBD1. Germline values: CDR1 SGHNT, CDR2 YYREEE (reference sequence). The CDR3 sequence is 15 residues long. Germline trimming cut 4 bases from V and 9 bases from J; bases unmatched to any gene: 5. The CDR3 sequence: CASSEGQGATSPLHF. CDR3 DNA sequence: TGTGCCAGCAGCGAGGGACAGGGGGCCACTTCACCCCTCCACTTT. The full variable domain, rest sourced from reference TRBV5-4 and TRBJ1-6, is ETGVTQSPTHLIKTRGQQVTLRCSSQSGHNTVSWYQQALGQGPQFIFQYYREEENGRGNFPPRFSGLQFPNYSSELNVNALELDDSALYLCASSEGQGATSPLHFGNGTRLTVT.

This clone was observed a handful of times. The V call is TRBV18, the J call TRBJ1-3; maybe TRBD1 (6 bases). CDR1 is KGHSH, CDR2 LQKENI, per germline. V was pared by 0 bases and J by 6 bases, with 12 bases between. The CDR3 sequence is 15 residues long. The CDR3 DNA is TGTGCCAGCTCACCACCGATGGGACACTCAAACACCATATATTTT. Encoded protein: CASSPPMGHSNTIYF.

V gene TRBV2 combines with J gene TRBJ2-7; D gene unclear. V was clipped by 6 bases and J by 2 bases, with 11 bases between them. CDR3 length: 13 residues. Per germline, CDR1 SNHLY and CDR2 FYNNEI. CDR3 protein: CASSLQSAYEQYF. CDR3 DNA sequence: TGTGCCAGCAGCTTACAGAGCGCCTACGAGCAGTACTTC.

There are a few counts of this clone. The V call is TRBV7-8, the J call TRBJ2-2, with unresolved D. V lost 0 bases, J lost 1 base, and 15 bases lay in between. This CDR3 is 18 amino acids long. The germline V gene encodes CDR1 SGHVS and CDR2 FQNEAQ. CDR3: CASSLAPFRHENTGELFF. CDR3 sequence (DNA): TGTGCCAGCAGCTTAGCCCCTTTTAGACACGAGAACACCGGGGAGCTGTTTTTT. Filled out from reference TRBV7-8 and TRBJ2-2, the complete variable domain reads GAGVSQSPRYKVAKRGQDVALRCDPISGHVSLFWYQQALGQGPEFLTYFQNEAQLDKSGLPSDRFFAERPEGSVSTLKIQRTQQEDSAVYLCASSLAPFRHENTGELFFGEGSRLTVL.

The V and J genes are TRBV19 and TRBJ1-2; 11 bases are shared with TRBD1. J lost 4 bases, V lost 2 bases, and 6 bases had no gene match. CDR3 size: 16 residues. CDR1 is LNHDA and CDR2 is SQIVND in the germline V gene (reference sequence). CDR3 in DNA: TGTGCCAGTAGTATATCGAGGACAGGGGGCGGCTATGGCTACACCTTC. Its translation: CASSISRTGGGYGYTF.

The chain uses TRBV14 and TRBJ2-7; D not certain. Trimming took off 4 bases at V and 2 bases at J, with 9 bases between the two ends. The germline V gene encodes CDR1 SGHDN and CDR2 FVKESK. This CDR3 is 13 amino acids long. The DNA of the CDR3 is TGTGCCAGCAGCCGTGCTTGGGCCTACGAGCAGTACTTC. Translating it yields CASSRAWAYEQYF.

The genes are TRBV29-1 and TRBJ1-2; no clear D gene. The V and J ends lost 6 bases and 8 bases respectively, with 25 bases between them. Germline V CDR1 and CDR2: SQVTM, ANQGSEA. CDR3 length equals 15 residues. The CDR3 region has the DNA TGCAGCGTGGATCAACCGGGTGATGAAGGAGTCGGCTACACCTTC. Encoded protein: CSVDQPGDEGVGYTF.

This chain's CDR3 is CAWAQGSNQPQHF. The CDR3 DNA reads TGTGCCTGGGCACAGGGGAGTAATCAGCCCCAGCATTTT. The chain couples TRBV30 to TRBJ1-5, with TRBD1 matching 7 bases. The CDR3 spans 13 residues. The V gene's germline CDR1 is GTSNPN and CDR2 SVGIG (reference sequence). Losses at the gene ends were 5 bases for V and 4 bases for J; bases not matched to a gene: 5.